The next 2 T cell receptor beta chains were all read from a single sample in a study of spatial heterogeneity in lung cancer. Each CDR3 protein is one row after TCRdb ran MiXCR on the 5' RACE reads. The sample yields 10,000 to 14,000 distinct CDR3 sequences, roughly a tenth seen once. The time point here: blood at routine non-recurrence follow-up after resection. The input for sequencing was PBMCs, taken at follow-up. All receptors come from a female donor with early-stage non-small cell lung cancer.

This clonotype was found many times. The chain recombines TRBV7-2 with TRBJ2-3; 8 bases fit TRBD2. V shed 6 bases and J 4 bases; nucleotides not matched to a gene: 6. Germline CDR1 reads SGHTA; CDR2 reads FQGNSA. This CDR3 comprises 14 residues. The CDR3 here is CASRRGLGADTQYF. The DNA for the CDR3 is TGTGCCAGCAGACGGGGACTAGGCGCAGATACGCAGTATTTT.

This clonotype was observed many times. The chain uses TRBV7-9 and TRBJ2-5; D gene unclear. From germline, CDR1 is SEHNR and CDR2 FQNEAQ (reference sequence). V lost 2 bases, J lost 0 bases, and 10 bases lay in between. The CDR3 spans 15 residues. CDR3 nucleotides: TGTGCCAGCAGCTTACGGCGGCCGGACCAAGAGACCCAGTACTTC. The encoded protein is CASSLRRPDQETQYF.